This T cell receptor (beta chain) was documented in a study of T-cell memory formation after mild COVID-19. At the level of the study: TCR clusters largely stayed donor specific. Study conclusions and caveats: The study found balanced CD4/CD8 in clones contracting day 15 to 85 and a CD4+ lean in later expanders. Day 37-peaking second-wave clones had unconfirmed SARS-CoV-2 specificity.

At least ten counts were recorded for this clonotype. Its specificity is not known. TCRdb re-called the 5' RACE reads through MiXCR, storing one row per CDR3 protein. The sample lists over 130,000 distinct CDR3 sequences; around 15% were seen once. The V gene's germline CDR1 is MNHNS and CDR2 SASEGT. The length of the CDR3 is 16 residues. Trimming left V 4 bases short and J 0 bases short, with 10 bases between. The chain joins TRBV6-1 to TRBJ1-6; D is undetermined. This clonotype originated in an adult woman who had mild COVID-19 (a few samples of this study predate the infection). Cell type and time point are not known. The sample taken for sequencing was PBMCs or a T cell subset sorted from them (not recorded which). CDR3 nucleotides: TGTGCCAGCAGTGTGCCGGGGAGCTCCTATAATTCACCCCTCCACTTT. It yields the protein CASSVPGSSYNSPLHF.